Presented here are 25 T cell receptor beta chains from one specimen sequenced in a study of cytomegalovirus exposure and HLA in healthy donors. This PCR relied on a set of 60 Vbeta primers and 13 Jbeta primers. Clones were read by immunoSEQ multiplex PCR, and TCRdb kept only the in-frame ones, dropping some. The sample has about 87,000 clones, 70% to 85% seen once. The specimen was PBMCs. These receptors were collected from a man aged 25-40 years in good health and CMV-seropositive.

The chain uses TRBV5-4 and TRBJ2-5, with a weak D call TRBD1 (8 bases). Per germline, CDR1 SGHNT and CDR2 YYREEE (reference sequence). This CDR3 is 14 amino acids long. V shed 5 bases and J shed 3 bases, with 14 bases lying between them. CDR3 residues: CASSFTGGEETQYF. The CDR3 region has the DNA TGTGCCAGCAGTTTTACAGGGGGGGAAGAGACCCAGTACTTC.

J is TRBJ2-5 and V is TRBV6-5; 7 bases fit TRBD1. V shed 6 bases and J 3 bases; nucleotides not matched to a gene: 4. The CDR3 spans 13 residues. Germline V lookup: CDR1 MNHEY, CDR2 SVGAGI. CDR3 residues: CASRTGWEETQYF. The CDR3 nucleotides read TGTGCCAGCAGGACAGGGTGGGAAGAGACCCAGTACTTC.

This chain uses TRBV6-4 with TRBJ2-3, with 9 bases lining up with TRBD2. The junction had 7 bases not matched to a gene; V was cut back by 4 bases and J by 2 bases. Germline assignment: CDR1 MRHNA and CDR2 SNTAGT. The CDR3 loop spans 16 amino acids. CDR3 sequence reads: CASSVGAGGLTDTQYF. CDR3 bases: TGTGCCAGCAGTGTGGGAGCGGGGGGCCTCACAGATACGCAGTATTTT.

The chain carries TRBV25-1 and TRBJ1-1, with D possibly matching TRBD1 (5 bases). The germline gives CDR1 MGHDK, CDR2 SYGVNS. The CDR3 is made up of 14 amino acids. V lost 2 bases, J lost 4 bases, and 11 bases lay in between. CDR3 region: CASSEQGEVTEAFF. CDR3 bases: TGTGCCAGCAGTGAACAGGGCGAAGTCACTGAAGCTTTCTTT. The full variable domain, rest sourced from reference TRBV25-1 and TRBJ1-1, is EADIYQTPRYLVIGTGKKITLECSQTMGHDKMYWYQQDPGMELHLIHYSYGVNSTEKGDLSSESTVSRIRTEHFPLTLESARPSHTSQYLCASSEQGEVTEAFFGQGTRLTVV.

In its sample, this clone was seen a few times. The chain employs TRBV2 and TRBJ1-5; a weak D match, TRBD1 (5 bases). CDR3 length: 15 amino acids. V was pared by 6 bases and J by 6 bases, with 18 bases between. Germline values: CDR1 SNHLY, CDR2 FYNNEI. CDR3 DNA: TGTGCCAGCAGCGGTAAGACAGTGATCGGTCAGCCCCAGCATTTT. Translating it yields CASSGKTVIGQPQHF.

V gene TRBV6-1 combines with J gene TRBJ2-5, with TRBD1 matching 9 bases. The V and J ends lost 8 bases and 1 base, in that order; junction bases with no gene match: 5. CDR1 is MNHNS and CDR2 is SASEGT in the germline V gene. The CDR3 consists of 14 residues. CDR3 coding DNA: TGTGCCAGCTGGACAGGGGTCACCCAAGAGACCCAGTACTTC. Encoded protein: CASWTGVTQETQYF.

This clone was detected a few times. V gene TRBV18 combines with J gene TRBJ1-1; 9 bases match TRBD1. Unmatched junction bases numbered 7, after V lost 3 bases and J lost 5 bases. The germline gives CDR1 KGHSH, CDR2 LQKENI. The CDR3 covers 15 residues. DNA of the CDR3: TGTGCCAGCTCACCGCGGACAGGGGAAGGGACTGAAGCTTTCTTT. It codes for CASSPRTGEGTEAFF. Combining the CDR3 with reference TRBV18 and TRBJ1-1 gives the whole variable domain NAGVMQNPRHLVRRRGQEARLRCSPMKGHSHVYWYRQLPEEGLKFMVYLQKENIIDESGMPKERFSAEFPKEGPSILRIQQVVRGDSAAYFCASSPRTGEGTEAFFGQGTRLTVV.

The chain recombines TRBV9 with TRBJ2-7, with D possibly being TRBD2 (7 bases). V shed 2 bases and J shed 3 bases, with 12 bases lying between them. This CDR3 region has 14 residues. The V gene's germline CDR1 is SGDLS and CDR2 YYNGEE. The CDR3 DNA is TGTGCCAGCAGCGTCGGCGGGGGCCACTACGAGCAGTACTTC. It codes for CASSVGGGHYEQYF.

This chain uses TRBV5-6 with TRBJ2-2; 8 bases agree with TRBD1. This CDR3 contains 16 residues. After removal of 4 bases from V and 1 base from J, the junction contained 6 bases not matched to a gene. Germline CDR1 reads SGHDT; CDR2 reads YYEEEE. CDR3 nucleotides: TGTGCCAGCAGCCCCGGGGGACAGGTGAACACCGGGGAGCTGTTTTTT. Its translation is CASSPGGQVNTGELFF.

V and J are TRBV4-3 and TRBJ1-1; D might be TRBD1 (5 bases). V lost 0 bases, J lost 7 bases, and 12 bases lay in between. Per germline, CDR1 LGHNA and CDR2 YSLEER. The CDR3 has 14 amino acids. The CDR3 nucleotides read TGCGCCAGCAGCCAAGATATGCAGGGCTGTGAAGCTTTCTTT. It translates to CASSQDMQGCEAFF.

The chain has TRBV9 and TRBJ2-1; 8 bases agree with TRBD1. J gave up 9 bases and V 2 bases, and 4 bases lay outside the gene matches. This CDR3 has 13 residues. Per germline, CDR1 SGDLS and CDR2 YYNGEE. The CDR3: CASSVQGAGEQFF. CDR3 DNA sequence: TGTGCCAGCAGCGTCCAGGGGGCAGGTGAGCAGTTCTTC. Supplemented by reference TRBV9 and TRBJ2-1, the full variable domain reads DSGVTQTPKHLITATGQRVTLRCSPRSGDLSVYWYQQSLDQGLQFLIQYYNGEERAKGNILERFSAQQFPDLHSELNLSSLELGDSALYFCASSVQGAGEQFFGPGTRLTVL.

J is TRBJ1-2 and V is TRBV7-2; 11 positions agree with TRBD1. This CDR3 region has 14 residues. The ends lost 5 bases at V and 6 bases at J; junction bases unmatched: 5. Germline-derived CDR1 and CDR2 are SGHTA and FQGNSA. The CDR3 loop is CASSQGTGGNGYTF. The CDR3 DNA is TGTGCCAGCAGCCAGGGGACAGGGGGAAATGGCTACACCTTC.

The chain uses TRBV6-5 and TRBJ2-3; no clear D. With 2 bases removed from V and 6 bases from J, the gap between germline ends came to 15 bases. Germline CDR1 reads MNHEY; CDR2 reads SVGAGI. CDR3 length: 15 amino acids. The CDR3 protein is CASSYLEQPADTQYF. The CDR3 DNA follows: TGTGCCAGCAGTTACCTAGAACAACCCGCGGATACGCAGTATTTT.

V is TRBV6-4 and J is TRBJ2-2; the match to TRBD1 covers 7 bases. The CDR3 has 15 amino acids. Losses at the gene ends were 7 bases for V and 1 base for J; bases not matched to a gene: 6. Germline values: CDR1 MRHNA, CDR2 SNTAGT. The CDR3 spells CASIHRDRNTGELFF. The CDR3 nucleotides read TGTGCCAGCATCCACCGGGACAGGAACACCGGGGAGCTGTTTTTT.

The gene calls are TRBV6-6 and TRBJ2-7; 11 bases align to TRBD1. Germline values: CDR1 MNHNY, CDR2 SVGAGI (reference sequence). The V gene end was trimmed by 5 bases and the J gene end by 3 bases; junction bases not matched to a gene: 6. CDR3 length: 15 amino acids. CDR3 sequence (DNA): TGTGCCAGCAGTGCCGAGGACAGGGGGCTCTACGAGCAGTACTTC. The encoded protein is CASSAEDRGLYEQYF.

The V and J genes are TRBV2 and TRBJ1-6; TRBD1 agrees at 7 bases. This CDR3 comprises 16 residues. Trimming cost V 6 bases and J 1 base; bases outside gene matches: 6. Germline-derived CDR1 and CDR2 are SNHLY and FYNNEI. CDR3 sequence (DNA): TGTGCCAGCAGCCACACAGGGGTGTCCTATAATTCACCCCTCCACTTT. As protein: CASSHTGVSYNSPLHF.

A single count supports this clone. The V and J genes are TRBV28 and TRBJ1-2, with TRBD1 matching over 9 bases. Germline V CDR1 and CDR2: MDHEN, SYDVKM. J was trimmed by 4 bases and V by 7 bases; bases with no gene match: 13. The CDR3 loop spans 16 amino acids. The CDR3 loop reads CASNAGTGWSSYGYTF. CDR3 nucleotide sequence: TGTGCCAGCAACGCCGGGACAGGGTGGAGTAGCTATGGCTACACCTTC.

The rearrangement uses TRBV19 and TRBJ1-5; 9 positions match TRBD1. The CDR3 length is 16 residues. Germline trimming cut 6 bases from V and 2 bases from J; bases unmatched to any gene: 8. Germline values: CDR1 LNHDA, CDR2 SQIVND (reference sequence). The CDR3 DNA is TGTGCCAGTAGCGGCAGACAGGGGGTGGGCAATCAGCCCCAGCATTTT. This codes for CASSGRQGVGNQPQHF.

CDR3 residues: CASSLGQGSPVDTQYF. As DNA, the CDR3 is TGTGCCAGCAGTTTAGGGCAGGGGTCCCCCGTAGATACGCAGTATTTT. The chain has TRBV28 and TRBJ2-3; weak D call: TRBD1 (6 bases). The CDR3 spans 16 residues. V shed 2 bases and J shed 5 bases, with 17 bases lying between them. Germline CDR1 reads MDHEN; CDR2 reads SYDVKM. The whole variable domain, remainder taken from reference TRBV28 and TRBJ2-3, is DVKVTQSSRYLVKRTGEKVFLECVQDMDHENMFWYRQDPGLGLRLIYFSYDVKMKEKGDIPEGYSVSREKKERFSLILESASTNQTSMYLCASSLGQGSPVDTQYFGPGTRLTVL.

This chain links TRBV30 with TRBJ1-2; 10 bases are a match to TRBD1. The germline CDR1 and CDR2 sequences are GTSNPN and SVGIG (reference sequence). The CDR3 extends over 16 amino acids. The trim removed 3 bases at V and 2 bases at J, leaving 9 bases unmatched. CDR3 nucleotide sequence: TGTGCCTGGAGACTCCCCCGACAGGGGGCGAACTATGGCTACACCTTC. Residues: CAWRLPRQGANYGYTF.

This chain uses TRBV6-5 with TRBJ2-1; D possibly corresponds to TRBD1 (6 bases). The V and J ends lost 4 bases and 3 bases respectively, with 10 bases between them. The CDR3 covers 14 residues. CDR1 MNHEY and CDR2 SVGAGI come from the germline V gene. Written as DNA, the CDR3 is TGTGCCAGCAGTTCGGCAGGGGTCTACAATGAGCAGTTCTTC. Translation: CASSSAGVYNEQFF.

This rearrangement joins TRBV5-1 to TRBJ2-5; the D gene is possibly TRBD2 (7 bases). The CDR3 is made up of 16 amino acids. CDR1 is SGHRS, CDR2 YFSETQ, per germline. V was pared by 2 bases and J by 1 base, with 15 bases between. The CDR3 region is CASSFLGGGPQETQYF. CDR3 nucleotides: TGCGCCAGCAGCTTCCTTGGGGGGGGCCCCCAAGAGACCCAGTACTTC.

Only one count was recorded for this clone. The rearrangement links TRBV7-2 to TRBJ2-1; 8 nucleotides match TRBD2. The length of the CDR3 is 15 residues. The V and J ends lost 1 base and 4 bases, in that order; junction bases with no gene match: 3. Germline values: CDR1 SGHTA, CDR2 FQGNSA. The CDR3 coding sequence is TGTGCCAGCAGCTTAGTAGCGGGGATTTACAATGAGCAGTTCTTC. Protein: CASSLVAGIYNEQFF.

V is TRBV9 and J is TRBJ2-5; D perhaps matches TRBD2 (6 bases). Germline assignment: CDR1 SGDLS and CDR2 YYNGEE. V dropped 0 bases and J dropped 2 bases, with 8 bases sitting between them. The CDR3 runs to 14 residues. The CDR3 spells CASSVEGLQETQYF. In DNA form, the CDR3 reads TGTGCCAGCAGCGTAGAGGGACTGCAAGAGACCCAGTACTTC.

This chain joins TRBV5-4 and TRBJ2-7; 7 bases agree with TRBD2. Germline lookup yields CDR1 SGHNT and CDR2 YYREEE (reference sequence). The CDR3 is made up of 13 amino acids. Trimming took 9 bases from V and 2 from J; bases not matched to a gene: 8. The CDR3 nucleotides are TGTGCCACGTCAAGCGGGACCGCCTACGAGCAGTACTTC. Translating gives CATSSGTAYEQYF.